This T cell receptor (beta chain) came from a study of molecular identifiers for immune sequencing clone quantification (dated by TCRdb to the late 2010s). About the full investigation: For a replicate experiment, RNA from roughly 18,000 or 92,000 naive CD8 T cells was divided into five aliquots, of which four were sequenced. This methods study used CD8 T cells to benchmark TCR RNA copy counting and molecular-identifier clustering-based TCR repertoire sequencing (MIDCIRS). On the study overall, not on this receptor specifically: When barcode sub-clustering was omitted, TCR diversity was inflated by chimeric consensus sequences, with chimeras reaching as high as 47%. Spiked-in Jurkat TCR RNA (about ten copies' worth), which is not part of the donor repertoire, was contained in the naive libraries. Modeling gave about three recovered TCR RNA copies per cell versus approximately 10 by digital PCR, implying 25% to 30% capture efficiency. Spiked-in Jurkat TCR RNA equal to a single cell's worth was reported to be detectable even within 1,100,000 naive CD8 T cells. Highly expanded clone sizes could be underestimated if identical TCR molecules share a barcode. In CMV-specific effector cells, over 99% of molecules were held by clones above 20 RNA copies, whereas under 1% of molecules were held by such clones in naive cells.

V and J are trimmed by 6 bases and 6 bases, and the gene matches miss 13 bases of the junction. Its CDR3 holds 16 amino acids, cysteine through phenylalanine. Left in the record is the CDR3 DNA by itself, 48 bases read in frame from the first base. Library prep was done by PCR. The sequencer was an Illumina HiSeq 4000. Bulk TCR libraries were made following a previously described method, with the TCR primers given in Table S5. Total RNA was purified with the Qiagen AllPrep DNA/RNA kit. Before analysis, reads from multiple sequencing runs of one library were combined. From the authors' description of their analysis: Reads were retained only if an exact TCR constant sequence was present, and the retained reads were trimmed to 150 nt and grouped according to their 12-nt molecular barcodes. Reads inside each barcode group were sub-clustered using a 15% Levenshtein threshold, and a quality-weighted consensus sequence was constructed for each RNA molecule. Non-functional sequences were excluded, and lower-count sequences lying one edit away from another sequence were also excluded. Based on a fit of two negative binomial distributions, barcode sub-clusters having less than 20% of the maximum read count were discarded. TCRdb reanalyzed the raw reads on its own, using fastp at Q25 for trimming and MiXCR for clone calling, and kept in-frame beta chains. For every CDR3 protein sequence, its rows merge into one entry that carries the most common genes and DNA. The V and J calls follow TCRdb's processing rather than the paper's. The sample table holds 250,000 to 350,000 distinct CDR3 sequences, of which roughly a fifth were seen once. 0.81% of the sample belongs to the ten largest clones.

This clonotype was counted many times. This clone's antigen is unknown. No quality values exist for individual bases; no much larger clone is one base distant. Naive CD8 T cell libraries were made from about 21,000 to 970,000 sorted cells using 10%, 30% or 50% of purified RNA. On a BD FACSAria II, naive CD8 T cells were FACS-sorted as CD8+CD4-CCR7+CD45RA+ and collected into RLT Plus buffer. To test detection sensitivity, Jurkat RNA equivalent to more than 9 TCR copies was spiked into samples of roughly 20,000-1,100,000 naive CD8 T cells. Enrichment of CD8 T cells was done with RosetteSep CD8+ T Cell Enrichment Cocktail plus Ficoll-Paque, and ACK red cell lysis came afterward.

This TCR was recovered from a human donor in good health. Some libraries in this study had Jurkat cell RNA spiked in. This sequence uses TRBV12-3 or TRBV12-4 and TRBJ2-2; TRBD2 agrees with 7 junctional bases. Source material: naive CD8+ T cells from blood, with Jurkat cell RNA spiked in. The sample's cell subset or site label, decoded: FACS-sorted CD8+CD4-CCR7+CD45RA+ naive T cells. The nucleotides are TGTGCCAGCAGCTCGGGACTAATTTTTGGCGCCGGGGAGCTGTTTTTT. This is translated as CASSSGLIFGAGELFF.